Listed below are T cell receptor beta chains from one sample, sequenced in a study of cytomegalovirus exposure and HLA in healthy donors. Here immunoSEQ multiplex PCR was the method, and the copy in TCRdb shows in-frame clones only, minus some. The sample has 150,000 to 250,000 clones, over 65% seen once. The sequenced sample consisted of PBMCs. The receptors shown here come from a boy between 2 and 10 years old in good health and CMV-seronegative. CDR3s include the opening cysteine and the closing phenylalanine or tryptophan. D genes are given only for firm matches. Clone size is given for some rows only: seen once, a few or many times, or a class if the clone is expanded.

V gene	clone size	J gene	D gene	CDR3 protein	CDR3 DNA
TRBV9	once	TRBJ1-2	TRBD1	CASSSGQGGYGYTF	TGTGCCAGCAGCTCGGGACAGGGGGGGTATGGCTACACCTTC
TRBV6-5	NA	TRBJ2-3	NA	CASSYFIGASTDTQYF	TGTGCCAGCAGTTACTTCATCGGAGCTAGCACAGATACGCAGTATTTT
TRBV14	few	TRBJ1-1	NA	CASTSSGNTEAFF	TGTGCCAGCACGTCCTCAGGGAACACTGAAGCTTTCTTT
TRBV21-1	NA	TRBJ2-2	NA	CASSKEGQGKAGELFF	TGTGCCAGCAGCAAGGAGGGACAGGGTAAAGCCGGGGAGCTGTTTTTT
TRBV5-1	NA	TRBJ2-7	NA	CASSETGPYEQYF	TGCGCCAGCTCCGAGACTGGCCCCTACGAGCAGTACTTC
TRBV12-5	NA	TRBJ2-1	TRBD2	CASGLALLAGGSEQFF	TGTGCTAGTGGTTTGGCCTTACTAGCGGGGGGGTCTGAGCAGTTCTTC
TRBV11-2	NA	TRBJ2-7	TRBD2	CASSSTRTSYEQYF	TGTGCCAGCAGCTCAACCCGGACTAGTTACGAGCAGTACTTC
TRBV7-2	once	TRBJ1-5	TRBD1	CASRREGQGSNVWNQPQHF	TGTGCCAGCAGACGTGAGGGACAGGGAAGTAATGTTTGGAATCAGCCCCAGCATTTT
TRBV15	NA	TRBJ2-5	NA	CATSRTGMEETQYF	TGTGCCACCAGCAGAACAGGGATGGAGGAGACCCAGTACTTC
TRBV18	NA	TRBJ1-1	TRBD1	CASSPRDRATEAFF	TGTGCCAGCTCACCACGGGACAGGGCCACTGAAGCTTTCTTT
TRBV9	NA	TRBJ1-1	TRBD1	CASSVGQGKAFF	TGTGCCAGCAGCGTAGGACAGGGGAAAGCTTTCTTT
TRBV9	NA	TRBJ2-7	TRBD2	CASSVGLAGGSYEQYF	TGTGCCAGCAGCGTCGGACTAGCGGGGGGGTCCTACGAGCAGTACTTC
TRBV7-8	NA	TRBJ2-1	NA	CASSRGWLLDNNEQFF	TGTGCCAGCAGCCGAGGGTGGCTTTTAGATAACAATGAGCAGTTCTTC
TRBV2	NA	TRBJ2-7	TRBD1	CASSEPGQENYEQYF	TGTGCCAGCAGTGAACCGGGACAGGAGAACTACGAGCAGTACTTC
TRBV7-9	NA	TRBJ2-2	NA	CASSWGTNTGELFF	TGTGCCAGCAGCTGGGGCACGAACACCGGGGAGCTGTTTTTT
TRBV10-3	NA	TRBJ1-3	TRBD1	CAISEFVTGPGNTIYF	TGTGCCATCAGTGAGTTCGTGACAGGGCCTGGAAACACCATATATTTT